This T cell receptor beta chain was sequenced in a study of T-cell memory formation after mild COVID-19. From 5'RACE with constant-segment primers came TCR alpha and TCR beta cDNA libraries that carried sample barcodes and UMIs. TCRdb recomputed calls from the 5' RACE reads with MiXCR, one row per CDR3 protein. Of roughly 510,000 distinct CDR3 sequences in the sample, around a sixth were seen once. Germline-derived CDR1 and CDR2 are MNHNY and SVGAGI (reference sequence). Trimming shortened V by 1 base and J by 9 bases, and 16 bases separated the two germline ends. This CDR3 is built from 15 residues.

The specimen was PBMCs or a T cell subset sorted from them (not recorded which). The TCR originated in an adult woman who had mild COVID-19 (a few samples of this study predate the infection). Cell type and time point are not known. The chain has TRBV6-6 and TRBJ2-1; tentatively, D is TRBD2 (5 bases). The CDR3 sequence: CASSYYSGGGGEQFF. In nucleotides, the CDR3 is TGTGCCAGCAGTTACTATTCAGGCGGAGGCGGTGAGCAGTTCTTC.